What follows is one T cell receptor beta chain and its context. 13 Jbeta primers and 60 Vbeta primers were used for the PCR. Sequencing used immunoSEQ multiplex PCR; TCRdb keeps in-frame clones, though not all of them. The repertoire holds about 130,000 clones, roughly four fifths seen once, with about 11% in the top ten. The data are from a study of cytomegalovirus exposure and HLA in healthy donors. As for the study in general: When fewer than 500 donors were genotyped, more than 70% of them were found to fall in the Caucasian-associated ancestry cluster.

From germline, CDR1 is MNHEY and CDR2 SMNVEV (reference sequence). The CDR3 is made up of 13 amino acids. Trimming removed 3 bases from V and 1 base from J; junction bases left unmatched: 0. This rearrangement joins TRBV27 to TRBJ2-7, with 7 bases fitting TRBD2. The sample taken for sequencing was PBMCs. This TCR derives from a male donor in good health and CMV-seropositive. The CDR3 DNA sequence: TGTGCCAGCAGTTTTAGCGGGTCCTACGAGCAGTACTTC. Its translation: CASSFSGSYEQYF.